The present T cell receptor beta chain was sequenced within a study of beta chain features in type 1 diabetes. Study-level findings and limits: More deletions and fewer insertions at VDJ junctions were seen in type 1 diabetes patients. TCRB CDR3s were moderately but significantly shorter in Type 1 diabetes patients in all four CD4+ subsets.

Every single donor gave one heparinised blood draw, and these averaged approximately 110 mL. A CD45RO/CCR7/CD25/CD127/CD95/CD27 panel sorted naive, central memory, regulatory and stem cell-like memory CD4+ cells. This clone turned up a few times. Its antigen is not identified. Germline CDR1 reads SGHTA; CDR2 reads FQGNSA. CDR3 length: 15 amino acids. Germline trimming cut 3 bases from V and 2 bases from J; bases unmatched to any gene: 2. Reverse transcription of all isolated RNA meant that expressed TCRB transcripts were sequenced. Sequencing was performed with immunoSEQ multiplex PCR; in TCRdb, only in-frame clones are kept and a portion is missing. The sample includes fewer than 250,000 clones, roughly 14% seen only once; the top ten take roughly 0.024%.

Material: naive CD4+ T cells from blood. The receptor comes from a woman between 40 and 50 years old in good health. This chain uses TRBV7-2 with TRBJ2-7; 12 nucleotides match TRBD2. The CDR3 DNA sequence: TGTGCCAGCAGCTTCTCTAGCGGGGGGGCCTACGAGCAGTACTTC. Its translation: CASSFSSGGAYEQYF.